The rows below give T cell receptor beta chains drawn from one sample of a study of regulatory T cells in long-lasting Graves disease. TCRdb fed the multiplex PCR reads into MiXCR, producing one record per CDR3 protein. The table has over 300,000 distinct CDR3 sequences, about 20% seen once. The input for sequencing was peripheral blood mononuclear cells (PBMCs), taken when the disease was refractory, from a patient treated with antithyroid drugs. The receptors derive from a female donor with Graves disease. Both conserved end residues are part of each CDR3. Each record gives: V gene, clone size, D gene, J gene, CDR3 protein, CDR3 DNA. D genes are given only for firm matches. Some rows have no size entry. The others give once, few or many, or a class for an expanded clone.

TRBV3-1	.	.	TRBJ2-5	CASSQDTFVETQYF	TGTGCCAGCAGCCAAGATACCTTCGTTGAGACCCAGTACTTC
TRBV14	.	.	TRBJ1-6	CASSQVQGSSPLHF	TGTGCCAGCAGCCAAGTTCAGGGGTCTTCACCCCTCCACTTT
TRBV10-3	.	.	TRBJ2-5	CATSLYQETQYF	TGTGCCACGAGCCTGTACCAAGAAACCCAGTACTTC
TRBV6-1	many	.	TRBJ1-2	CASRENYGYTF	TGTGCCAGCAGAGAGAACTATGGCTACACCTTC
TRBV7-9	.	.	TRBJ1-1	CASSAQGSEAFF	TGTGCCAGCAGCGCGCAGGGTTCTGAAGCTTTCTTT
TRBV10-3	many	.	TRBJ2-5	CAISEPGPTWETQYF	TGTGCCATCAGTGAGCCGGGCCCGACTTGGGAGACCCAGTACTTC
TRBV24-1	few	.	TRBJ1-2	CATSDLDNYGYTF	TGTGCCACCAGTGATTTGGATAACTATGGCTACACCTTC
TRBV6-5	few	TRBD2	TRBJ2-7	CASSYGGDSNYEQYF	TGTGCCAGCAGTTACGGGGGGGATTCGAACTACGAGCAGTACTTC
TRBV10-3	.	.	TRBJ2-2	CAISESKFKNTGELFF	TGTGCCATCAGTGAGTCGAAGTTTAAGAACACCGGGGAGCTGTTTTTT
TRBV2	.	TRBD2	TRBJ2-7	CASFRTGSGGAYEQYF	TGTGCCAGCTTTAGGACAGGTAGCGGGGGGGCCTACGAGCAGTACTTC
TRBV20-1	many	TRBD1	TRBJ1-2	CSAAPGQGGYGYTF	TGCAGTGCCGCTCCGGGACAGGGGGGCTATGGCTACACCTTC
TRBV7-9	once	.	TRBJ2-7	CASSLGAGVLYEQYF	TGTGCCAGCAGCCTCGGCGCAGGGGTTCTCTACGAGCAGTACTTC
TRBV6-1	few	TRBD1	TRBJ1-2	CASRDREDGYTF	TGTGCCAGCAGAGACAGGGAGGATGGCTACACCTTC
TRBV20-1	.	.	TRBJ2-1	CSARAGLGLNEQFF	TGCAGTGCTAGAGCGGGACTGGGTTTAAATGAGCAGTTCTTC
TRBV6-5	many	.	TRBJ1-1	CASSSQENTEAFF	TGTGCCAGCAGTTCTCAGGAGAACACTGAAGCTTTCTTT
TRBV7-9	many	.	TRBJ2-2	CASSPLDGELFF	TGTGCCAGCAGCCCTCTGGACGGGGAGCTGTTTTTT
TRBV28	few	.	TRBJ2-2	CASNGDTGEPFF	TGTGCCAGCAACGGGGACACCGGGGAGCCGTTTTTT
TRBV28	few	.	TRBJ1-5	CASSLRERRYQPQHF	TGTGCCAGCAGTTTACGGGAGCGACGTTATCAGCCCCAGCATTTT
TRBV5-6	.	.	TRBJ2-5	CASSLGSWGQETQYF	TGTGCCAGCAGCTTGGGGTCGTGGGGCCAAGAGACCCAGTACTTC
TRBV5-1	many	TRBD1	TRBJ1-1	CASSWGDRNVNTEAFF	TGCGCCAGCAGCTGGGGGGACAGGAACGTGAACACTGAAGCTTTCTTT
TRBV11-2	many	.	TRBJ2-7	CASSLARSSYEQYF	TGTGCCAGCAGCTTAGCCAGGAGCTCCTACGAGCAGTACTTC
TRBV28	.	.	TRBJ2-3	CASSLQITDTQYF	TGTGCCAGCAGTTTACAGATAACAGATACGCAGTATTTT
TRBV5-1	many	.	TRBJ1-1	CASSLDSLNTEAFF	TGCGCCAGCAGCTTAGACAGCTTGAACACTGAAGCTTTCTTT
TRBV11-3	.	TRBD1	TRBJ1-3	CASSSPGQRNTIYF	TGTGCCAGCAGCTCGCCGGGACAGAGAAACACCATATATTTT
TRBV6-2/TRBV6-3	.	.	TRBJ1-1	CASSYGGALYTEAFF	TGTGCCAGCAGTTACGGGGGGGCCCTCTACACTGAAGCTTTCTTT
TRBV28	many	.	TRBJ1-5	CASRVNRVGNQPQHF	TGTGCCAGCAGGGTGAACAGGGTTGGCAATCAGCCCCAGCATTTT
TRBV5-1	few	.	TRBJ2-7	CASSFDDYEQYF	TGCGCCAGCAGCTTTGATGACTACGAGCAGTACTTC
TRBV20-1	.	TRBD1	TRBJ2-7	CSARGTGGNEQYF	TGCAGTGCTAGAGGGACAGGGGGCAACGAGCAGTACTTC
TRBV11-1	few	.	TRBJ2-1	CASSSYRPGGGSYNEQFF	TGTGCCAGCAGCTCATACCGGCCAGGAGGGGGGTCCTACAATGAGCAGTTCTTC
TRBV15	many	TRBD1	TRBJ2-7	CATSRTGTVDPSEQYF	TGTGCCACCAGCAGAACCGGGACAGTTGATCCCTCCGAGCAGTACTTC
TRBV29-1	many	TRBD2	TRBJ2-7	CSVASPGLAGGYEQYF	TGCAGCGTCGCCTCGCCGGGACTAGCGGGAGGATACGAGCAGTACTTC
TRBV12-3/TRBV12-4	many	.	TRBJ1-6	CASSLSPGSNSPLHF	TGTGCCAGCAGTTTATCCCCAGGTTCTAATTCACCCCTCCACTTT
TRBV6-5	many	.	TRBJ1-5	CASSYRGVGNQPQHF	TGTGCCAGCAGTTATAGGGGGGTAGGCAATCAGCCCCAGCATTTT
TRBV5-5	.	.	TRBJ1-1	CASSLVDTEAFF	TGTGCCAGCAGCTTGGTAGACACTGAAGCTTTCTTT
TRBV6-4	many	TRBD1	TRBJ1-2	CASSDPGTGVYGYTF	TGTGCCAGCAGTGACCCCGGGACAGGGGTTTATGGCTACACCTTC
TRBV7-3	.	.	TRBJ1-2	CASSLKGGYGYTF	TGTGCCAGCAGCTTGAAGGGAGGCTATGGCTACACCTTC
TRBV19	.	TRBD1	TRBJ1-1	CASSSAQGRNTEAFF	TGTGCCAGTAGTAGCGCACAGGGGAGGAACACTGAAGCTTTCTTT
TRBV6-2/TRBV6-3	many	.	TRBJ2-7	CASSYTNAAEQYF	TGTGCCAGCAGTTACACGAATGCTGCCGAGCAGTACTTC
TRBV12-3/TRBV12-4	.	.	TRBJ2-1	CASSLVRRNEQFF	TGTGCCAGCAGTTTAGTGCGGCGGAATGAGCAGTTCTTC
TRBV18	many	.	TRBJ1-1	CASSPGGRNTEAFF	TGTGCCAGCAGCCCCGGGGGGAGGAACACTGAAGCTTTCTTT
TRBV18	many	TRBD2	TRBJ2-7	CASSYTSGYSYEQYF	TGTGCCAGCTCGTACACTAGCGGGTACTCCTACGAGCAGTACTTC
TRBV27	few	.	TRBJ2-1	CASSKTRNEQFF	TGTGCCAGCAGCAAAACACGTAATGAGCAGTTCTTC
TRBV5-5	few	TRBD1	TRBJ1-1	CASTQSGTGRMNTEAFF	TGTGCCAGCACCCAGAGCGGGACAGGGAGGATGAACACTGAAGCTTTCTTT
TRBV5-1	many	TRBD2	TRBJ2-7	CASSLERGPYEQYF	TGTGCCAGCAGCTTAGAGCGGGGTCCCTACGAGCAGTACTTC
TRBV12-3/TRBV12-4	.	TRBD1	TRBJ2-7	CASSEGQGTYEQYF	TGTGCCAGCAGTGAGGGACAGGGTACCTACGAGCAGTACTTC
TRBV18	few	.	TRBJ2-5	CASSPPPGLETQYF	TGTGCCAGCTCACCACCCCCAGGGTTAGAGACCCAGTACTTC
TRBV7-9	many	.	TRBJ1-2	CASSLKRTEGYTF	TGTGCCAGCAGCTTAAAAAGGACTGAGGGCTACACCTTC
TRBV6-2/TRBV6-3	.	.	TRBJ1-2	CASSPGGGANGYTF	TGTGCCAGCAGCCCCGGGGGGGGCGCAAATGGCTACACCTTC
TRBV2	many	TRBD1	TRBJ1-4	CASSDVRQGEKLFF	TGTGCCAGCAGTGACGTGAGACAGGGCGAAAAACTGTTTTTT
TRBV7-3	few	TRBD2	TRBJ2-5	CASSFGGRSPGTQYF	TGTGCCAGCAGCTTTGGCGGGAGGTCTCCGGGGACCCAGTACTTC
TRBV27	many	TRBD1	TRBJ1-1	CASRSLDRVAREAFF	TGTGCCAGCAGATCCCTGGACAGGGTGGCTCGTGAAGCTTTCTTT
TRBV6-1	few	.	TRBJ2-4	CATHDRLLAKNIQYF	TGTGCCACCCACGACAGGTTACTAGCCAAAAACATTCAGTACTTC
TRBV11-2	many	.	TRBJ2-5	CASSLGPAGAGETQYF	TGTGCCAGCAGCTTGGGTCCAGCGGGCGCGGGAGAGACCCAGTACTTC
TRBV10-2	.	.	TRBJ2-3	CASSASSSAQYF	TGCGCCAGCAGTGCGTCTAGCTCTGCGCAGTATTTT
TRBV9	.	.	TRBJ1-1	CASSPRDFHTEAFF	TGTGCCAGCAGCCCCCGGGACTTTCACACTGAAGCTTTCTTT
TRBV5-4	few	.	TRBJ1-2	CASRPLGSSLGGYTF	TGTGCCAGCAGGCCTCTGGGCAGTTCTTTAGGTGGCTACACCTTC
TRBV12-3/TRBV12-4	few	.	TRBJ1-1	CASSLGGRGGYEAFF	TGTGCCAGCAGTTTAGGAGGGAGGGGGGGTTACGAAGCTTTCTTT
TRBV7-9	many	.	TRBJ1-6	CASSLVLGNNSPLHF	TGTGCCAGCAGCTTAGTTCTCGGCAATAATTCACCCCTCCACTTT
TRBV5-1	many	.	TRBJ2-6	CASSLFGASGANVLTF	TGCGCCAGCAGTTTGTTCGGAGCCTCTGGGGCCAACGTCCTGACTTTC
TRBV20-1	.	TRBD1	TRBJ1-2	CSAEGQGYYGYTF	TGCAGTGCTGAGGGACAGGGATACTATGGCTACACCTTC